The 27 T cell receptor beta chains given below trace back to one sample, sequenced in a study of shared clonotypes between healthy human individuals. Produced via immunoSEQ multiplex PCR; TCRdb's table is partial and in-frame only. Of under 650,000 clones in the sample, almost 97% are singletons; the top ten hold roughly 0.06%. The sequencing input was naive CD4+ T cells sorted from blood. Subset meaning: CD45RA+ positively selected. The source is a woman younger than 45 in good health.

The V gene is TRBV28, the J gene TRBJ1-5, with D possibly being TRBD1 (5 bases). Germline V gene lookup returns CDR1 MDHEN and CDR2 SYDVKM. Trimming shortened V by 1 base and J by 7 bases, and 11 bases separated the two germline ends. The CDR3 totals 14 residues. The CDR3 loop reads CASSLSQVEQPQHF. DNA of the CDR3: TGTGCCAGCAGTTTATCACAGGTGGAGCAGCCCCAGCATTTT.

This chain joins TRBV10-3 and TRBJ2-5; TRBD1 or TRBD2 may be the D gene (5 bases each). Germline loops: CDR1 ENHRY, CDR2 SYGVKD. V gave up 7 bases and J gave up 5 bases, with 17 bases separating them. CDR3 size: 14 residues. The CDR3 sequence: CAIKGLGVEETQYF. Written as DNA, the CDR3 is TGTGCCATCAAGGGGCTCGGGGTTGAGGAGACCCAGTACTTC.

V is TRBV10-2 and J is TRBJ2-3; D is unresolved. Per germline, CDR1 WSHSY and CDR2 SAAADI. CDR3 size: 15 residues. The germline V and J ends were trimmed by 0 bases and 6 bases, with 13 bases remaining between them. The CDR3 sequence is CASSESGPSGDTQYF. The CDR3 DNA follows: TGCGCCAGCAGTGAGTCCGGGCCGTCTGGGGATACGCAGTATTTT.

The CDR3 reads CASSLSESYGNTIYF. In DNA, the CDR3 is TGTGCCAGCAGCTTATCCGAAAGCTATGGAAACACCATATATTTT. V usage is TRBV7-9 and J usage is TRBJ1-3, with D hard to call. The CDR3 sequence is 15 residues long. Germline V lookup: CDR1 SEHNR, CDR2 FQNEAQ (reference sequence). The V end lost 2 bases, the J end lost 3 bases, and 11 bases lay between the germline ends.

The CDR3 protein is CASSAPGPLRRTPGELFF. The CDR3 region has the DNA TGTGCCAGCAGTGCCCCGGGACCTCTCCGCAGGACCCCCGGGGAGCTGTTTTTT. The gene calls are TRBV6-1 and TRBJ2-2, with D perhaps assigned TRBD1 or TRBD2 (5 bases each). This CDR3 spans 18 amino acids. Trimming took 4 bases from V and 6 from J, leaving 24 bases between them. Germline CDR1 is MNHNS and CDR2 is SASEGT.

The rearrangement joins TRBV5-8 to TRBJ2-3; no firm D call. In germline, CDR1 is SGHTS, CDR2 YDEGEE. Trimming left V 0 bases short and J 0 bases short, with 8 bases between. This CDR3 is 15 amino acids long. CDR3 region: CASSLDGSSTDTQYF. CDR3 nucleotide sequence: TGTGCCAGCAGCTTGGATGGGTCGAGCACAGATACGCAGTATTTT.

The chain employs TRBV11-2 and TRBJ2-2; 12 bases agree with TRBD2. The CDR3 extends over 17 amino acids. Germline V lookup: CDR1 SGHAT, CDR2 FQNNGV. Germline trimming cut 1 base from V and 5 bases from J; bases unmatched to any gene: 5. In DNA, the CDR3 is TGTGCCAGCAGCTTAGGACTAGCGGGAGAGGGTACCGGGGAGCTGTTTTTT. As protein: CASSLGLAGEGTGELFF.

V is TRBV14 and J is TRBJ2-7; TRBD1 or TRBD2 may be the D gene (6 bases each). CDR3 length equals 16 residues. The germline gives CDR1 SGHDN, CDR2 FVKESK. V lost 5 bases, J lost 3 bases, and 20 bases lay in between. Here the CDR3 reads CASSAPGRGPVYEQYF. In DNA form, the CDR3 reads TGTGCCAGCAGCGCACCTGGCCGGGGGCCTGTCTACGAGCAGTACTTC.

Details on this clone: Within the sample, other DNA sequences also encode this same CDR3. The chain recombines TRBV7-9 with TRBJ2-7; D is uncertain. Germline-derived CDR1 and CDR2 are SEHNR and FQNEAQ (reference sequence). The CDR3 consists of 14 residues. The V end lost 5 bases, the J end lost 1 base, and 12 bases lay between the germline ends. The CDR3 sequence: CASSRERSSYEQYF. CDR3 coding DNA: TGTGCCAGCAGCCGTGAAAGGTCATCCTACGAGCAGTACTTC.

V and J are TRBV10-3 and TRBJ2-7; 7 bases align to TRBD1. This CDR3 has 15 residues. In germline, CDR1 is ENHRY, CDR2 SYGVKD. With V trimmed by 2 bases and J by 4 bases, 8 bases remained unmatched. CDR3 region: CAISEPGQLRYEQYF. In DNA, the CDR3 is TGTGCCATCAGTGAGCCGGGACAGCTAAGGTACGAGCAGTACTTC.

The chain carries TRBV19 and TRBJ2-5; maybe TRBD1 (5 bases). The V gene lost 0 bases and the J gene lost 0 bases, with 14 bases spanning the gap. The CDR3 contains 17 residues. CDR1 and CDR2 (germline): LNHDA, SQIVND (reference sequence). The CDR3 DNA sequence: TGTGCCAGTAGTATAGATCCCGAGAACAGGTACCAAGAGACCCAGTACTTC. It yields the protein CASSIDPENRYQETQYF.

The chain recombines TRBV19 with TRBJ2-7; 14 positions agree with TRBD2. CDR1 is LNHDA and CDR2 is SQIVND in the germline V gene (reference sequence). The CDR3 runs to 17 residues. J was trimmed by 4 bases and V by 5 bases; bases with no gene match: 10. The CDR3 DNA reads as TGTGCCAGTAGTCCCGGGACTAGCGGGAGTTCCCCATACGAGCAGTACTTC. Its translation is CASSPGTSGSSPYEQYF.

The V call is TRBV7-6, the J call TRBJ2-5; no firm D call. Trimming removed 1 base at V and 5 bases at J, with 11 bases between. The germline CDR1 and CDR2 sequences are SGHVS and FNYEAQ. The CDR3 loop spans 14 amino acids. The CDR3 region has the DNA TGTGCCAGCAGCTTAGTAGAGACCAGGGAGACCCAGTACTTC. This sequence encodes CASSLVETRETQYF.

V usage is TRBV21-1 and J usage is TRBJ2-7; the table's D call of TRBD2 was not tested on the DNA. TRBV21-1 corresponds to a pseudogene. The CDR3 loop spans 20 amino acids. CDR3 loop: CASSRKICIAGVYQTYEQYF. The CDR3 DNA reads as TGTGCCAGCAGCAGAAAAATTTGCATAGCGGGAGTATACCAAACCTACGAGCAGTACTTC.

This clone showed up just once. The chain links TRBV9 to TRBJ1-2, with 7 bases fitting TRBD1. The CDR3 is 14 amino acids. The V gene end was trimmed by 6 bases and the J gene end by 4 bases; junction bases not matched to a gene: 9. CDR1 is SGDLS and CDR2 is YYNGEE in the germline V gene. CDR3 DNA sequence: TGTGCCAGCACCACAACCCGGGACAGCTATGGCTACACCTTC. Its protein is CASTTTRDSYGYTF.

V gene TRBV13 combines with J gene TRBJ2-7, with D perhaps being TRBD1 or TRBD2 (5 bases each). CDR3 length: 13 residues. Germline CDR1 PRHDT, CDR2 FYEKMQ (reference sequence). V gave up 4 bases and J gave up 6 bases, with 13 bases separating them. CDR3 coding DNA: TGTGCCAGCAGCTCACGGGGCCTGGGCGAGCAGTACTTC. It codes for CASSSRGLGEQYF. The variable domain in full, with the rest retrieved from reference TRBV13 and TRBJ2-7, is AAGVIQSPRHLIKEKRETATLKCYPIPRHDTVYWYQQGPGQDPQFLISFYEKMQSDKGSIPDRFSAQQFSDYHSELNMSSLELGDSALYFCASSSRGLGEQYFGPGTRLTVT.

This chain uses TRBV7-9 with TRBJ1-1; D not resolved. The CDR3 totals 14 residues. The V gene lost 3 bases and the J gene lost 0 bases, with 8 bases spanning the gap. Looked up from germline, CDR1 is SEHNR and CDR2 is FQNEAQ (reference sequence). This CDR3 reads CASSFQHLNTEAFF. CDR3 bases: TGTGCCAGCAGCTTTCAACACCTGAACACTGAAGCTTTCTTT.

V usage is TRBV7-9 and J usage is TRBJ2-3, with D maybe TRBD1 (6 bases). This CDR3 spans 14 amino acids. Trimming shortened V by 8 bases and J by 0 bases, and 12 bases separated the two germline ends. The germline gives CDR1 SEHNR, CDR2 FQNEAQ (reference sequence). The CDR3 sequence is CASGTGSSTDTQYF. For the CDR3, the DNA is TGTGCCAGCGGCACAGGGTCTAGCACAGATACGCAGTATTTT.

CDR3 nucleotides: TGCGCCAGCAGCTTAACCTCTACGCACACAGATACGCAGTATTTT. The encoded protein is CASSLTSTHTDTQYF. The genes are TRBV5-1 and TRBJ2-3; D unclear. This CDR3 comprises 15 residues. From germline, CDR1 is SGHRS and CDR2 YFSETQ. The germline V and J ends were trimmed by 2 bases and 2 bases, with 12 bases remaining between them.

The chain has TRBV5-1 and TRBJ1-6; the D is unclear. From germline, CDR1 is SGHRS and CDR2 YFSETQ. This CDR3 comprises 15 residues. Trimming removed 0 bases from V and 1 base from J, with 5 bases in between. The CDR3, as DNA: TGCGCCAGCAGCTTGGGCCGTTCCTATAATTCACCCCTCCACTTT. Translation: CASSLGRSYNSPLHF.

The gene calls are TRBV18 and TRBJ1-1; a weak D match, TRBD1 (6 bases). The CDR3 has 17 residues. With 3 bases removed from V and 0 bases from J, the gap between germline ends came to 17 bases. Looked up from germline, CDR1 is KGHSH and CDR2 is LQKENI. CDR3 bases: TGTGCCAGCTCACCCAACCATCCGGACAGCATGAACACTGAAGCTTTCTTT. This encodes CASSPNHPDSMNTEAFF.

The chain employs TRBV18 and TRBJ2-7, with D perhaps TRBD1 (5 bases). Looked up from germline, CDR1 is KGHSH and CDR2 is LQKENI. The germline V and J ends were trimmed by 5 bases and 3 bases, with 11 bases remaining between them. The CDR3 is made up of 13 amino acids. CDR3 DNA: TGTGCCAGCTCATTGGACATAAGCTACGAGCAGTACTTC. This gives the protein CASSLDISYEQYF.

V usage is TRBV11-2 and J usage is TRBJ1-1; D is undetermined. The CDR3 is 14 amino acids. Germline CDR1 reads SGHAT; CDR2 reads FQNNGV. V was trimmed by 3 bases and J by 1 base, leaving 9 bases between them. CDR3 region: CASSFEGKNTEAFF. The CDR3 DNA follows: TGTGCCAGCAGCTTTGAGGGAAAGAACACTGAAGCTTTCTTT.

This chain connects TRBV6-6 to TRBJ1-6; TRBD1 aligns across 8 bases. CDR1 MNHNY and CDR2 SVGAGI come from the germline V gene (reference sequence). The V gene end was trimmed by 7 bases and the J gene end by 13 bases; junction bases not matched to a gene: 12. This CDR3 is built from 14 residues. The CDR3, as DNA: TGTGCCAGCATGTCCCTTGGGACAGGAACCCCCCTCCACTTT. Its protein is CASMSLGTGTPLHF.

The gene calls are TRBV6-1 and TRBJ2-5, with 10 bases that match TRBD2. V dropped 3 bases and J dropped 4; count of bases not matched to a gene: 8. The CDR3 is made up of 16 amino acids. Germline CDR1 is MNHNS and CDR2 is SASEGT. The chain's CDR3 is CASSDRSGRAGETQYF. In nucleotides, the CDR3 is TGTGCCAGCAGTGATCGCAGCGGGAGGGCCGGAGAGACCCAGTACTTC.

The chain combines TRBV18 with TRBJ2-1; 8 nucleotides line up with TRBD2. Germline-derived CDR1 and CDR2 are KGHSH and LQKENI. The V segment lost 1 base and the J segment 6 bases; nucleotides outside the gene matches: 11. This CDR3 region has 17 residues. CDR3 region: CASSPLTFGTRPNEQFF. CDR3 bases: TGTGCCAGCTCACCACTCACCTTCGGGACTAGACCCAATGAGCAGTTCTTC.

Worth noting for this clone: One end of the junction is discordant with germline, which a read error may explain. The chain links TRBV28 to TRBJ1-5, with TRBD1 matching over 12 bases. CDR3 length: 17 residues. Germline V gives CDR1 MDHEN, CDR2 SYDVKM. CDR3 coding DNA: TGTGCCAGCAGTATATGGGGACAGGGGGCCATAAATCAGCCCCAGCATTTT. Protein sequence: CASSIWGQGAINQPQHF. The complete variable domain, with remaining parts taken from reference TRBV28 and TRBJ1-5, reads DVKVTQSSRYLVKRTGEKVFLECVQDMDHENMFWYRQDPGLGLRLIYFSYDVKMKEKGDIPEGYSVSREKKERFSLILESASTNQTSMYLCASSIWGQGAINQPQHFGDGTRLSIL.